Listed below are T cell receptor beta chains from one sample, sequenced in a study of technical replicates of blood from a few donors. Libraries were prepared by immunoSEQ multiplex PCR; TCRdb keeps only in-frame clonotypes and omits some of them. The repertoire consists of roughly 15,000 clones, with around 86% occurring once and the leading ten covering around 12%. The sequencing input was PBMCs. The receptors here all came from a human donor in good health. Both conserved end residues are part of each CDR3. Fields, in order: D gene, J gene, clone size, V gene, CDR3 protein, CDR3 DNA. A D gene is named only where the DNA matches it firmly. Not all rows give a size; the values are once, few, many and, for expanded clones, a class.

d_call: .
j_call: TRBJ2-1
clone_size: once
v_call: TRBV5-1
cdr3_aa: CASSLSVLATYNEQFF
cdr3_nt: TGCGCCAGCAGCTTGTCTGTCCTAGCTACCTACAATGAGCAGTTCTTC

d_call: .
j_call: TRBJ1-4
clone_size: .
v_call: TRBV29-1
cdr3_aa: CSVEEVGNEKLFF
cdr3_nt: TGCAGCGTTGAAGAAGTCGGGAATGAAAAACTGTTTTTT

d_call: .
j_call: TRBJ2-4
clone_size: .
v_call: TRBV6-1
cdr3_aa: CASSEGNAAVIQYF
cdr3_nt: TGTGCCAGCAGTGAAGGGAACGCGGCGGTCATTCAGTACTTC

d_call: .
j_call: TRBJ1-1
clone_size: .
v_call: TRBV19
cdr3_aa: CASSLDRINTEAFF
cdr3_nt: TGTGCCAGTAGCTTAGACAGGATTAACACTGAAGCTTTCTTT

d_call: .
j_call: TRBJ1-4
clone_size: .
v_call: TRBV18
cdr3_aa: CASSPLGGSGEKLFF
cdr3_nt: TGTGCCAGCTCACCACTGGGTGGAAGCGGCGAAAAACTGTTTTTT

d_call: TRBD2
j_call: TRBJ2-1
clone_size: .
v_call: TRBV30
cdr3_aa: CAWSVAAGGPYEQFF
cdr3_nt: TGTGCCTGGAGTGTGGCGGCGGGAGGGCCGTATGAGCAGTTCTTC

d_call: TRBD2
j_call: TRBJ2-1
clone_size: once
v_call: TRBV28
cdr3_aa: CASSSRTSGSSIYNEQFF
cdr3_nt: TGTGCCAGCAGTTCTAGGACTAGCGGGAGTTCCATTTACAATGAGCAGTTCTTC

d_call: TRBD2
j_call: TRBJ2-1
clone_size: .
v_call: TRBV6-4
cdr3_aa: CASSDSTSGSNEQFF
cdr3_nt: TGTGCCAGCAGTGACTCGACTAGCGGGAGCAATGAGCAGTTCTTC

d_call: .
j_call: TRBJ2-1
clone_size: .
v_call: TRBV18
cdr3_aa: CASSPRASLGTYNEQFF
cdr3_nt: TGTGCCAGCTCACCACGAGCTAGCCTGGGGACCTACAATGAGCAGTTCTTC

d_call: .
j_call: TRBJ1-5
clone_size: .
v_call: TRBV27
cdr3_aa: CASRDRSNQPQHF
cdr3_nt: TGTGCCAGCAGGGACAGAAGTAATCAGCCCCAGCATTTT

d_call: .
j_call: TRBJ2-5
clone_size: .
v_call: TRBV6-1
cdr3_aa: CASSEAIQGGETQYF
cdr3_nt: TGTGCCAGCAGTGAAGCCATACAGGGGGGGGAGACCCAGTACTTC

d_call: TRBD1
j_call: TRBJ1-5
clone_size: few
v_call: TRBV10-3
cdr3_aa: CAISPSRGQGWDQPQHF
cdr3_nt: TGTGCCATCAGTCCTTCCCGAGGACAGGGATGGGATCAGCCCCAGCATTTT

d_call: .
j_call: TRBJ2-7
clone_size: .
v_call: TRBV6-5
cdr3_aa: CASSYRGLGHEQYF
cdr3_nt: TGTGCCAGCAGTTACCGGGGACTTGGTCACGAGCAGTACTTC

d_call: TRBD1
j_call: TRBJ2-3
clone_size: .
v_call: TRBV2
cdr3_aa: CASSELGQGAQYF
cdr3_nt: TGTGCCAGCAGTGAACTCGGGCAGGGGGCGCAGTATTTT

d_call: TRBD1
j_call: TRBJ2-7
clone_size: .
v_call: TRBV7-9
cdr3_aa: CASSPGQAGYEQYF
cdr3_nt: TGTGCCAGCAGTCCGGGACAGGCGGGCTACGAGCAGTACTTC

d_call: TRBD1
j_call: TRBJ2-5
clone_size: .
v_call: TRBV5-4
cdr3_aa: CASSGTEETQYF
cdr3_nt: TGTGCCAGCTCCGGGACAGAAGAGACCCAGTACTTC

d_call: TRBD1
j_call: TRBJ1-4
clone_size: .
v_call: TRBV5-1
cdr3_aa: CASSLKRQGGGQEKLFF
cdr3_nt: TGCGCCAGCAGCTTGAAAAGACAGGGTGGGGGTCAAGAAAAACTGTTTTTT

d_call: TRBD1
j_call: TRBJ1-2
clone_size: .
v_call: TRBV29-1
cdr3_aa: CSVARGQGSSGGYGYTF
cdr3_nt: TGCAGCGTTGCCCGGGGACAGGGATCGTCCGGAGGCTATGGCTACACCTTC

d_call: .
j_call: TRBJ1-5
clone_size: .
v_call: TRBV27
cdr3_aa: CASSLKSTQPQHF
cdr3_nt: TGTGCCAGCAGTTTAAAGTCGACACAGCCCCAGCATTTT

d_call: TRBD2
j_call: TRBJ2-3
clone_size: .
v_call: TRBV10-2
cdr3_aa: CASNRLAGDDTQYF
cdr3_nt: TGCGCCAGCAACAGACTAGCGGGAGATGATACGCAGTATTTT

d_call: TRBD2
j_call: TRBJ2-5
clone_size: .
v_call: TRBV7-9
cdr3_aa: CASSSPGTSGFQETQYF
cdr3_nt: TGTGCCAGCAGCTCCCCCGGGACTAGCGGCTTCCAAGAGACCCAGTACTTC

d_call: .
j_call: TRBJ2-1
clone_size: .
v_call: TRBV7-7
cdr3_aa: CASSHGQYNEQFF
cdr3_nt: TGTGCCAGCAGCCATGGACAGTACAATGAGCAGTTCTTC

d_call: TRBD1
j_call: TRBJ1-1
clone_size: .
v_call: TRBV10-3
cdr3_aa: CAISDVDRGGSEAFF
cdr3_nt: TGTGCCATCAGTGATGTCGACAGGGGCGGCAGTGAAGCTTTCTTT

d_call: TRBD1
j_call: TRBJ2-7
clone_size: .
v_call: TRBV7-6
cdr3_aa: CASSSPGQTYEQYF
cdr3_nt: TGTGCCAGCAGCTCCCCGGGACAGACCTACGAGCAGTACTTC

d_call: TRBD1
j_call: TRBJ2-5
clone_size: .
v_call: TRBV5-1
cdr3_aa: CASSLGQGGETQYF
cdr3_nt: TGCGCCAGCAGCTTGGGACAGGGTGGAGAGACCCAGTACTTC

d_call: TRBD2
j_call: TRBJ2-3
clone_size: .
v_call: TRBV11-3
cdr3_aa: CASSLGVLAASSTDTQYF
cdr3_nt: TGTGCCAGCAGCTTAGGAGTCCTAGCGGCTTCTAGCACAGATACGCAGTATTTT

d_call: .
j_call: TRBJ2-3
clone_size: .
v_call: TRBV14
cdr3_aa: CASSRSRGLSTDTQYF
cdr3_nt: TGTGCCAGCAGCCGCAGCAGGGGTCTTAGCACAGATACGCAGTATTTT

d_call: .
j_call: TRBJ1-5
clone_size: .
v_call: TRBV6-1
cdr3_aa: CASSEAQRGQPQHF
cdr3_nt: TGTGCCAGCAGTGAAGCGCAAAGGGGTCAGCCCCAGCATTTT

d_call: .
j_call: TRBJ2-7
clone_size: .
v_call: TRBV7-8
cdr3_aa: CASSLVLRGEQYF
cdr3_nt: TGTGCCAGCAGCTTAGTACTCAGGGGCGAGCAGTACTTC

d_call: .
j_call: TRBJ2-5
clone_size: .
v_call: TRBV5-8
cdr3_aa: CASSLGGGVQETQYF
cdr3_nt: TGTGCCAGCAGCTTGGGAGGGGGGGTCCAAGAGACCCAGTACTTC

d_call: TRBD1
j_call: TRBJ1-4
clone_size: once
v_call: TRBV4-1
cdr3_aa: CASSQPGQSNEKLFF
cdr3_nt: TGCGCCAGCAGCCAACCGGGACAGTCTAATGAAAAACTGTTTTTT

d_call: .
j_call: TRBJ1-5
clone_size: .
v_call: TRBV28
cdr3_aa: CASSPREGSGSNQPQHF
cdr3_nt: TGTGCCAGCAGCCCCCGGGAGGGTTCGGGTAGCAATCAGCCCCAGCATTTT

d_call: TRBD1
j_call: TRBJ1-2
clone_size: .
v_call: TRBV7-3
cdr3_aa: CASSDGTVSYGYTF
cdr3_nt: TGTGCCAGCAGCGACGGGACAGTATCCTATGGCTACACCTTC

d_call: .
j_call: TRBJ2-2
clone_size: .
v_call: TRBV5-1
cdr3_aa: CASSLWGENTGELFF
cdr3_nt: TGCGCCAGCAGCTTGTGGGGGGAGAACACCGGGGAGCTGTTTTTT

d_call: .
j_call: TRBJ2-1
clone_size: .
v_call: TRBV15
cdr3_aa: CATSPGTGSYNEQFF
cdr3_nt: TGTGCCACCAGCCCCGGGACTGGCTCCTACAATGAGCAGTTCTTC

d_call: .
j_call: TRBJ2-1
clone_size: .
v_call: TRBV6-1
cdr3_aa: CASSEEAEVYNEQFF
cdr3_nt: TGTGCCAGCAGTGAAGAAGCGGAGGTTTACAATGAGCAGTTCTTC

d_call: TRBD2
j_call: TRBJ2-3
clone_size: .
v_call: TRBV7-9
cdr3_aa: CASSLVREGDTQYF
cdr3_nt: TGTGCCAGCAGCTTAGTGCGGGAGGGAGATACGCAGTATTTT

d_call: TRBD2
j_call: TRBJ2-3
clone_size: .
v_call: TRBV4-1
cdr3_aa: CASSQDLTSGSGRGDTQYF
cdr3_nt: TGCGCCAGCAGCCAAGATCTGACTAGCGGGAGTGGACGGGGAGATACGCAGTATTTT

d_call: TRBD2
j_call: TRBJ2-1
clone_size: .
v_call: TRBV10-1
cdr3_aa: CASSDGAGGTYEQFF
cdr3_nt: TGCGCCAGCAGCGACGGGGCGGGAGGTACCTATGAGCAGTTCTTC

d_call: .
j_call: TRBJ2-2
clone_size: .
v_call: TRBV6-1
cdr3_aa: CASSEAGQAPGELFF
cdr3_nt: TGTGCCAGCAGTGAAGCTGGGCAGGCCCCCGGGGAGCTGTTTTTT

d_call: .
j_call: TRBJ2-3
clone_size: .
v_call: TRBV5-1
cdr3_aa: CASRAGLITTDTQYF
cdr3_nt: TGCGCCAGCAGGGCAGGGTTAATAACGACAGATACGCAGTATTTT

d_call: TRBD1
j_call: TRBJ2-1
clone_size: .
v_call: TRBV6-5
cdr3_aa: CASSGQGGNEQFF
cdr3_nt: TGTGCCAGCAGCGGACAGGGAGGCAATGAGCAGTTCTTC

d_call: TRBD2
j_call: TRBJ2-3
clone_size: .
v_call: TRBV4-1
cdr3_aa: CASSQEGLAGGRVTTDTQYF
cdr3_nt: TGCGCCAGCAGCCAAGAGGGACTAGCGGGAGGGCGAGTAACAACAGATACGCAGTATTTT

d_call: TRBD1
j_call: TRBJ2-7
clone_size: few
v_call: TRBV28
cdr3_aa: CASRTGTGVYEQYF
cdr3_nt: TGTGCCAGCAGGACCGGGACAGGGGTATACGAGCAGTACTTC

d_call: TRBD2
j_call: TRBJ2-7
clone_size: .
v_call: TRBV5-4
cdr3_aa: CASSLRLAGEDEQYF
cdr3_nt: TGTGCCAGCAGCTTGAGACTAGCGGGAGAAGATGAGCAGTACTTC

d_call: .
j_call: TRBJ1-1
clone_size: .
v_call: TRBV7-6
cdr3_aa: CASSPTTGTEAFF
cdr3_nt: TGTGCCAGCAGCCCGACTACCGGGACTGAAGCTTTCTTT

d_call: .
j_call: TRBJ2-5
clone_size: .
v_call: TRBV19
cdr3_aa: CASSISELETQYF
cdr3_nt: TGTGCCAGTAGTATCTCCGAACTGGAGACCCAGTACTTC

d_call: TRBD2
j_call: TRBJ2-3
clone_size: .
v_call: TRBV5-1
cdr3_aa: CASSSGLAGAASQYF
cdr3_nt: TGCGCCAGCAGCTCCGGACTAGCGGGAGCAGCGTCGCAGTATTTT

d_call: TRBD2
j_call: TRBJ2-2
clone_size: .
v_call: TRBV19
cdr3_aa: CASSTSGGSGRSGELFF
cdr3_nt: TGTGCCAGTAGTACGTCAGGAGGTAGCGGGAGGTCCGGGGAGCTGTTTTTT

d_call: .
j_call: TRBJ2-2
clone_size: .
v_call: TRBV2
cdr3_aa: CASSERGTTGELFF
cdr3_nt: TGTGCCAGCAGTGAACGGGGGACCACCGGGGAGCTGTTTTTT

d_call: TRBD2
j_call: TRBJ2-1
clone_size: .
v_call: TRBV27
cdr3_aa: CASGGLAEYNEQFF
cdr3_nt: TGTGCCAGCGGGGGACTAGCAGAATACAATGAGCAGTTCTTC

d_call: .
j_call: TRBJ1-2
clone_size: .
v_call: TRBV4-2
cdr3_aa: CASSQDRGPGGYTF
cdr3_nt: TGTGCCAGCAGCCAAGATCGAGGGCCAGGTGGCTACACCTTC

d_call: .
j_call: TRBJ2-1
clone_size: few
v_call: TRBV30
cdr3_aa: CAWSGQGNEQFF
cdr3_nt: TGTGCCTGGAGTGGGCAGGGGAATGAGCAGTTCTTC

d_call: .
j_call: TRBJ2-1
clone_size: .
v_call: TRBV29-1
cdr3_aa: CSVAGTDGGNEQFF
cdr3_nt: TGCAGCGTTGCCGGGACAGACGGGGGAAATGAGCAGTTCTTC

d_call: TRBD1
j_call: TRBJ1-1
clone_size: .
v_call: TRBV5-1
cdr3_aa: CASSPQGQGANTEAFF
cdr3_nt: TGCGCCAGCAGCCCCCAGGGACAGGGGGCCAACACTGAAGCTTTCTTT

d_call: TRBD2
j_call: TRBJ2-2
clone_size: .
v_call: TRBV7-7
cdr3_aa: CASSLDSGTDTGELFF
cdr3_nt: TGTGCCAGCAGCTTAGATAGCGGGACTGACACCGGGGAGCTGTTTTTT

d_call: .
j_call: TRBJ2-1
clone_size: .
v_call: TRBV7-2
cdr3_aa: CASSLDSYLGQFF
cdr3_nt: TGTGCCAGCAGCTTAGACAGCTATTTGGGTCAATTCTTC

d_call: .
j_call: TRBJ2-1
clone_size: .
v_call: TRBV6-1
cdr3_aa: CASSETQVYNEQFF
cdr3_nt: TGTGCCAGCAGTGAGACACAGGTTTACAATGAGCAGTTCTTC

d_call: TRBD2
j_call: TRBJ2-1
clone_size: once
v_call: TRBV7-2
cdr3_aa: CASSLEFSGTYNEQFF
cdr3_nt: TGTGCCAGCAGCTTAGAGTTTAGCGGGACATACAATGAGCAGTTCTTC